Each of the 8 T cell receptor beta chains below was sequenced from the same sample in a study of T cells in Graves' hyperthyroidism and ophthalmopathy. TCR beta CDR3 regions were amplified from RNA transcripts. The TCR CDR3 was amplified in a first-round RT-PCR using the HTBI primer set. Via MiXCR, TCRdb re-called the multiplex PCR reads, giving one row per CDR3 protein. The repertoire has 250,000 to 300,000 distinct CDR3 sequences, roughly an eighth of them found once; the top ten carry 6.5% to 10%. Sequenced material: blood. The receptors here all came from a woman aged 40 to 50 with Graves' hyperthyroidism.

This clonotype has ten or more counts. V usage is TRBV13 and J usage is TRBJ1-2; maybe TRBD1 (6 bases). V gave up 4 bases and J gave up 9 bases, with 21 bases separating them. This CDR3 is 15 amino acids long. Germline V lookup: CDR1 PRHDT, CDR2 FYEKMQ (reference sequence). The CDR3 DNA follows: TGTGCCAGCAGCTCCCTTTCAAACAGGGTCACCCGCTACACCTTC. Its protein product is CASSSLSNRVTRYTF.

The chain combines TRBV3-1 with TRBJ1-2; D possibly corresponds to TRBD1 (5 bases). The germline gives CDR1 LGHDT, CDR2 YNNKEL (reference sequence). V was pared by 0 bases and J by 2 bases, with 19 bases between. The CDR3 loop spans 18 amino acids. The CDR3 region is CASSQDFPWAGSNYGYTF. The CDR3 region has the DNA TGTGCCAGCAGCCAAGATTTCCCCTGGGCAGGGTCCAACTATGGCTACACCTTC.

This rearrangement joins TRBV10-3 to TRBJ2-1; D is perhaps TRBD1 or TRBD2 (5 bases each). V lost 0 bases and J 10 bases, leaving 7 bases between the germline ends. This CDR3 region has 12 residues. CDR1 ENHRY and CDR2 SYGVKD come from the germline V gene. The chain's CDR3 is CAISESRGEQFF. In DNA, the CDR3 is TGTGCCATCAGTGAGTCACGGGGCGAGCAGTTCTTC.

This clonotype was counted at least ten times. This chain uses TRBV2 with TRBJ2-4, with 10 positions matching TRBD2. The ends lost 10 bases at V and 5 bases at J; junction bases unmatched: 14. This CDR3 is 16 amino acids long. Germline V lookup: CDR1 SNHLY, CDR2 FYNNEI. Here the CDR3 reads CATRREPGLAENIQYF. The CDR3 DNA reads as TGTGCCACCAGGAGGGAACCTGGACTAGCGGAAAACATTCAGTACTTC.

This clonotype was picked up many times. V and J are TRBV2 and TRBJ2-3; tentative D call: TRBD2 (5 bases). Germline assignment: CDR1 SNHLY and CDR2 FYNNEI. V lost 10 bases and J 4 bases, leaving 21 bases between the germline ends. The CDR3 runs 15 residues. CDR3 sequence (DNA): TGTGCCACGACACGTCGCGGGTTACGGGCAGATACGCAGTATTTT. It specifies CATTRRGLRADTQYF.

This clonotype occurred many times. This sequence joins TRBV2 and TRBJ2-7; D assignment may be TRBD1 or TRBD2 (5 bases each). There are 16 residues in the CDR3. With 5 bases removed from V and 2 bases from J, the gap between germline ends came to 19 bases. The germline V gene has CDR1 SNHLY and CDR2 FYNNEI. CDR3 DNA: TGTGCCAGCAGTAGTGGGGGAGACTACTCTACCTACGAGCAGTACTTC. This gives the protein CASSSGGDYSTYEQYF.

A few counts support this clonotype. V gene TRBV9 combines with J gene TRBJ2-2; 7 bases are shared with TRBD2. The CDR3 spans 16 residues. The J segment lost 0 bases and the V segment lost 0 bases, leaving 2 bases of the junction unmatched. CDR1 and CDR2 from the germline V gene are SGDLS and YYNGEE. In DNA form, the CDR3 reads TGTGCCAGCAGCGTAGTAGCGGGCACGAACACCGGGGAGCTGTTTTTT. Translation: CASSVVAGTNTGELFF. Supplemented by reference TRBV9 and TRBJ2-2, the full variable domain reads DSGVTQTPKHLITATGQRVTLRCSPRSGDLSVYWYQQSLDQGLQFLIQYYNGEERAKGNILERFSAQQFPDLHSELNLSSLELGDSALYFCASSVVAGTNTGELFFGEGSRLTVL.

This clonotype was observed many times. This chain connects TRBV20-1 to TRBJ1-2; D unclear. V lost 1 base and J 0 bases, leaving 9 bases between the germline ends. Germline lookup yields CDR1 DFQATT and CDR2 SNEGSKA (reference sequence). There are 14 residues in the CDR3. The CDR3 loop reads CSARGRTSNYGYTF. DNA for the CDR3: TGCAGTGCTAGAGGGAGGACCTCTAACTATGGCTACACCTTC.